Below are 27 T cell receptor beta chains sequenced from a single sample in a study of CD8+ T cells in alopecia areata. Extraction and reverse transcription of RNA yielded cDNA as the sequencing template. The method was immunoSEQ multiplex PCR; TCRdb's version includes in-frame clones alone and lacks a portion of them. Here the sample spans 90,000 or so clones, roughly two fifths being singletons. Regarding treatment: oral pan-JAK inhibitor, 5-10 mg twice daily. The material sequenced was CD8+ T cells sorted from blood, taken at week 24, from a patient treated with tofacitinib. Every receptor here comes from a human donor with alopecia areata.

The chain is built from TRBV7-9 and TRBJ2-1; 8 bases are a match to TRBD2. The CDR3 spans 18 residues. With V trimmed by 0 bases and J by 3 bases, 10 bases remained unmatched. Germline lookup yields CDR1 SEHNR and CDR2 FQNEAQ (reference sequence). CDR3 protein: CASSLAREEAGVYNEQFF. The CDR3 DNA reads as TGTGCCAGCAGCTTAGCGAGAGAGGAAGCGGGAGTCTACAATGAGCAGTTCTTC.

V and J are TRBV30 and TRBJ1-2; no reliable D call. The germline CDR1 and CDR2 sequences are GTSNPN and SVGIG (reference sequence). V lost 3 bases and J 14 bases, leaving 19 bases between the germline ends. The CDR3 runs 12 residues. Here the CDR3 DNA reads TGTGCCTGGAGGCCGGGAGGGTACCTTGGGACCTTC. Encoded protein: CAWRPGGYLGTF.

This clone was detected ten times or more. V usage is TRBV6-4 and J usage is TRBJ2-2; no reliable D call. V gave up 0 bases and J gave up 4 bases, with 3 bases separating them. The germline V gene has CDR1 MRHNA and CDR2 SNTAGT. CDR3 size: 13 residues. CDR3 nucleotide sequence: TGTGCCAGCAGTGACTCGAGCACCGGGGAGCTGTTTTTT. Residues: CASSDSSTGELFF.

This chain connects TRBV15 to TRBJ2-3; D may be TRBD2 (6 bases). Looked up from germline, CDR1 is LNHNV and CDR2 is YYDKDF (reference sequence). V dropped 1 base and J dropped 2 bases, with 13 bases sitting between them. The CDR3 consists of 16 residues. CDR3 residues: CATSRGGERVTDTQYF. The DNA of the CDR3 is TGTGCCACCAGCAGAGGAGGGGAGCGGGTCACAGATACGCAGTATTTT.

This clone was recorded many times. The chain combines TRBV5-1 with TRBJ2-1, with unresolved D. V was trimmed by 0 bases and J by 4 bases, leaving 5 bases between them. The germline CDR1 and CDR2 sequences are SGHRS and YFSETQ. The CDR3 loop spans 13 amino acids. Here the CDR3 reads CASSLVQYNEQFF. CDR3 coding DNA: TGCGCCAGCAGCTTGGTACAGTACAATGAGCAGTTCTTC.

The chain carries TRBV5-1 and TRBJ2-5, with TRBD2 matching 12 bases. CDR1 is SGHRS, CDR2 YFSETQ, per germline. The CDR3 has 15 residues. The ends lost 0 bases at V and 4 bases at J; junction bases unmatched: 1. CDR3 sequence: CASSLGLAGAETQYF. The CDR3 nucleotides are TGCGCCAGCAGCTTGGGACTAGCGGGAGCAGAGACCCAGTACTTC.

The chain uses TRBV5-1 and TRBJ2-5; 8 bases align to TRBD2. This CDR3 spans 13 amino acids. Trimming at V came to 3 bases and at J to 5 bases, leaving 3 bases not matched to a gene. Germline loops: CDR1 SGHRS, CDR2 YFSETQ. DNA for the CDR3: TGCGCCAGCAGCTCCGGGGGGGAGGAGACCCAGTACTTC. It codes for CASSSGGEETQYF.

To note about this clone: The junction does not match germline at one end; this may be a read error. V is TRBV7-7 and J is TRBJ2-7, with 8 bases fitting TRBD1. This CDR3 region has 13 residues. Germline loops: CDR1 SSHAT, CDR2 FNYEAQ (reference sequence). For the CDR3, the DNA is TGTGCTAGCAGCCCACAGGGGGTCTACGAGCAGTACTTC. Protein: CASSPQGVYEQYF.

In this sample, this clone turned up once. The chain combines TRBV7-9 with TRBJ2-7; 7 bases are shared with TRBD2. The CDR3 runs 13 residues. The V gene's germline CDR1 is SEHNR and CDR2 FQNEAQ (reference sequence). The V gene end was trimmed by 5 bases and the J gene end by 6 bases; junction bases not matched to a gene: 7. CDR3 in amino acids: CASSAGETVEQYF. CDR3 DNA sequence: TGTGCCAGCAGCGCGGGAGAAACCGTCGAGCAGTACTTC. Filled out from reference TRBV7-9 and TRBJ2-7, the complete variable domain reads DTGVSQNPRHKITKRGQNVTFRCDPISEHNRLYWYRQTLGQGPEFLTYFQNEAQLEKSRLLSDRFSAERPKGSFSTLEIQRTEQGDSAMYLCASSAGETVEQYFGPGTRLTVT.

Remarks on this clone: Other DNA sequences from this sample encode an identical CDR3 as well. Here the CDR3 reads CASSLTSGTYEQYF. CDR3 nucleotide sequence: TGTGCCAGCAGCTTAACTAGCGGAACCTACGAGCAGTACTTC. The chain employs TRBV25-1 and TRBJ2-7, with 8 bases matching TRBD2. V trimming: 6 bases; J trimming: 2 bases; junction bases outside the gene matches: 6. The CDR3 spans 14 residues. CDR1 is MGHDK and CDR2 is SYGVNS in the germline V gene.

This clone was counted between two and nine times. V usage is TRBV5-4 and J usage is TRBJ2-1; D remains ambiguous. CDR1 and CDR2 (germline): SGHNT, YYREEE (reference sequence). V was trimmed by 4 bases and J by 9 bases, leaving 11 bases between them. This CDR3 contains 12 residues. In nucleotides, the CDR3 is TGTGCCAGCAGCCCCCTAGGGCCTGAGCAGTTCTTC. Translated, it gives CASSPLGPEQFF.

The chain is built from TRBV29-1 and TRBJ1-1; D gene ambiguous. The V end was cut by 2 bases, the J end by 0 bases, with 7 bases between. The CDR3 loop spans 13 amino acids. CDR1 and CDR2 (germline): SQVTM, ANQGSEA. CDR3 sequence (DNA): TGCAGCGTTGAACCAAGCATGAACACTGAAGCTTTCTTT. It specifies CSVEPSMNTEAFF. The whole variable domain, filled in from reference TRBV29-1 and TRBJ1-1, reads SAVISQKPSRDICQRGTSLTIQCQVDSQVTMMFWYRQQPGQSLTLIATANQGSEATYESGFVIDKFPISRPNLTFSTLTVSNMSPEDSSIYLCSVEPSMNTEAFFGQGTRLTVV.

This clone was counted at least ten times. The V call is TRBV11-2, the J call TRBJ1-2, with D possibly TRBD1 on 5 matching bases. Germline V gene data show CDR1 as SGHAT and CDR2 as FQNNGV. V shed 5 bases and J shed 6 bases, with 13 bases lying between them. The CDR3 sequence is 13 residues long. The CDR3 here is CASSPPWGDGYTF. In DNA form, the CDR3 reads TGTGCCAGCAGCCCCCCCTGGGGGGATGGCTACACCTTC.

The chain links TRBV29-1 to TRBJ2-2; no reliable D call. Trimming removed 4 bases at V and 6 bases at J, with 9 bases between. The CDR3 consists of 12 residues. The V gene's germline CDR1 is SQVTM and CDR2 ANQGSEA. The CDR3 is CSVVVRSGELFF. CDR3 nucleotides: TGCAGCGTTGTGGTGCGGTCCGGGGAGCTGTTTTTT.

On this clone: Given a much more abundant clone one base away, this may be a read error. The DNA for the CDR3 is TGTGCCAGCAGCTTAGCGCAAGGGATGAACACTGAAGCTTTCTTT. Translated: CASSLAQGMNTEAFF. The gene calls are TRBV11-2 and TRBJ1-1, with D hard to call. The V gene lost 1 base and the J gene lost 0 bases, with 9 bases spanning the gap. The CDR3 loop spans 15 amino acids. Germline-derived CDR1 and CDR2 are SGHAT and FQNNGV. The full variable domain, its missing parts supplied by reference TRBV11-2 and TRBJ1-1, is EAGVAQSPRYKIIEKRQSVAFWCNPISGHATLYWYQQILGQGPKLLIQFQNNGVVDDSQLPKDRFSAERLKGVDSTLKIQPAKLEDSAVYLCASSLAQGMNTEAFFGQGTRLTVV.

The V gene is TRBV4-1, the J gene TRBJ2-7; D is undetermined. V was clipped by 4 bases and J by 3 bases, with 13 bases between them. The CDR3 is made up of 14 amino acids. The V gene's germline CDR1 is MGHRA and CDR2 YSYEKL. CDR3 DNA: TGCGCCAGCAGCCCGCTCGCCTCCTACTACGAGCAGTACTTC. It encodes CASSPLASYYEQYF.

This clone was counted only a few times. The chain links TRBV29-1 to TRBJ1-4, with D possibly being TRBD1 (5 bases). V was cut by 4 bases and J by 3 bases, with 9 bases left in between. Germline V CDR1 and CDR2: SQVTM, ANQGSEA. The CDR3 is 13 amino acids. The CDR3 is CSVVWGSNEKLFF. The CDR3 nucleotides read TGCAGCGTTGTGTGGGGGTCTAATGAAAAACTGTTTTTT.

This sequence joins TRBV27 and TRBJ2-2; D is uncertain. The CDR3 contains 14 residues. Germline CDR1 and CDR2: MNHEY and SMNVEV (reference sequence). The V and J ends lost 2 bases and 3 bases respectively, with 7 bases between them. The CDR3 spells CASSLRSYTGELFF. CDR3 DNA: TGTGCCAGCAGTTTACGGTCATACACCGGGGAGCTGTTTTTT.

V gene TRBV30 combines with J gene TRBJ2-1, with D tentatively TRBD1 or TRBD2 (5 bases each). The germline V and J ends were trimmed by 3 bases and 6 bases, with 12 bases remaining between them. This CDR3 has 13 amino acids. Germline assignment: CDR1 GTSNPN and CDR2 SVGIG (reference sequence). The CDR3 is CAWSDGTRNEQFF. DNA for the CDR3: TGTGCCTGGAGCGACGGGACCCGCAATGAGCAGTTCTTC.

This clone has just a few counts. The chain joins TRBV30 to TRBJ1-5; D remains ambiguous. Looked up from germline, CDR1 is GTSNPN and CDR2 is SVGIG (reference sequence). Trimming took 0 bases from V and 7 from J, leaving 10 bases between them. The length of the CDR3 is 13 residues. CDR3 DNA: TGTGCCTGGAGTGTAGACCATCGGCAGCCCCAGCATTTT. Protein: CAWSVDHRQPQHF. The complete variable domain, with remaining parts taken from reference TRBV30 and TRBJ1-5, reads SQTIHQWPATLVQPVGSPLSLECTVEGTSNPNLYWYRQAAGRGLQLLFYSVGIGQISSEVPQNLSASRPQDRQFILSSKKLLLSDSGFYLCAWSVDHRQPQHFGDGTRLSIL.

This clone was recorded a few times. The chain combines TRBV13 with TRBJ2-3; D perhaps matches TRBD2 (5 bases). V was clipped by 5 bases and J by 0 bases, with 15 bases between them. This CDR3 is 16 amino acids long. Germline lookup yields CDR1 PRHDT and CDR2 FYEKMQ (reference sequence). The CDR3 region has the DNA TGTGCCAGCAGCCCCGGCGGGTTACCTAGCACAGATACGCAGTATTTT. This gives the protein CASSPGGLPSTDTQYF.

V is TRBV13 and J is TRBJ2-2; D gene ambiguous. The germline CDR1 and CDR2 sequences are PRHDT and FYEKMQ (reference sequence). The CDR3 runs 12 residues. Trimming left V 2 bases short and J 8 bases short, with 6 bases between. The CDR3 reads CASSLRSGELFF. DNA of the CDR3: TGTGCCAGCAGCTTAAGGTCAGGGGAGCTGTTTTTT.

The J gene is TRBJ2-7, the V gene TRBV9; D tentatively fits TRBD1 or TRBD2 (5 bases each). V lost 3 bases and J 4 bases, leaving 20 bases between the germline ends. CDR3 length: 16 residues. Germline V gene lookup returns CDR1 SGDLS and CDR2 YYNGEE. This chain's CDR3 is CASSAQKGRESYEQYF. CDR3 nucleotides: TGTGCCAGCAGCGCCCAAAAAGGCAGGGAGTCGTACGAGCAGTACTTC. Together with reference TRBV9 and TRBJ2-7, the CDR3 gives the full variable domain: DSGVTQTPKHLITATGQRVTLRCSPRSGDLSVYWYQQSLDQGLQFLIQYYNGEERAKGNILERFSAQQFPDLHSELNLSSLELGDSALYFCASSAQKGRESYEQYFGPGTRLTVT.

The V gene is TRBV29-1, the J gene TRBJ2-2, with D perhaps assigned TRBD1 or TRBD2 (6 bases each). V was shortened by 6 bases and J by 2 bases, with 16 bases between the two germline ends. Per germline, CDR1 SQVTM and CDR2 ANQGSEA. This CDR3 is 15 amino acids long. The CDR3 DNA sequence: TGCAGCGTGGTGGGGGGCGAGGGAAACACCGGGGAGCTGTTTTTT. Translated: CSVVGGEGNTGELFF.

The CDR3 here is CASSITGWTEAFF. CDR3 nucleotide sequence: TGTGCCAGCAGCATAACAGGCTGGACTGAAGCTTTCTTT. V gene TRBV7-9 combines with J gene TRBJ1-1, with D possibly matching TRBD1 (5 bases). The length of the CDR3 is 13 residues. V shed 5 bases and J shed 5 bases, with 12 bases lying between them. CDR1 and CDR2 from the germline V gene are SEHNR and FQNEAQ (reference sequence).

This clone was seen a few times. The chain carries TRBV7-9 and TRBJ1-2; no clear D gene. Germline V CDR1 and CDR2: SEHNR, FQNEAQ (reference sequence). This CDR3 is built from 14 residues. V lost 1 base, J lost 6 bases, and 12 bases lay in between. CDR3 amino acids: CASSLVSRTHGYTF. The CDR3 DNA sequence: TGTGCCAGCAGCTTAGTGTCCCGGACCCATGGCTACACCTTC.

The V and J genes are TRBV30 and TRBJ1-4; the D gene is possibly TRBD1 (5 bases). The germline gives CDR1 GTSNPN, CDR2 SVGIG (reference sequence). The CDR3 has 12 amino acids. V was trimmed by 4 bases and J by 11 bases, leaving 14 bases between them. The DNA for the CDR3 is TGTGCCTGGACCAACGGGGGAGGTAAACTGTTTTTT. Encoded protein: CAWTNGGGKLFF.